Listed here is a single T cell receptor (beta chain). These data come from a study of blood T cell repertoires in COVID-19. The protocol was immunoSEQ multiplex PCR, while the TCRdb copy is restricted to in-frame clones and leaves out a portion. Of 150,000 to 200,000 clones listed, over 80% are singletons. CDR3 length: 15 residues. With 4 bases clipped from V and 9 bases from J, the junction kept 9 bases outside the gene matches. CDR1 SGHRS and CDR2 YFSETQ come from the germline V gene. The origin of this receptor is a woman aged 55-70 years who had recovered from COVID-19. The chain carries TRBV5-1 and TRBJ2-3, with TRBD2 matching over 12 bases. Material for sequencing was PBMCs or T cells enriched from blood (not recorded which). In DNA form, the CDR3 reads TGCGCCAGCAGCCTTCTAGCGGGGGGGCTGGGAACGCAGTATTTT. Its translation: CASSLLAGGLGTQYF.